These T cell receptor beta chains were read from a single sample in a study of regulatory T cells in long-lasting Graves disease. Each CDR3 protein gets one entry after TCRdb re-called the multiplex PCR reads with MiXCR. Of roughly 450,000 distinct CDR3 sequences listed, less than 25% are singletons. Sequencing used peripheral blood mononuclear cells (PBMCs), obtained when the disease was refractory, from a patient treated with antithyroid drugs. The receptors here all came from a female donor with Graves disease. Both conserved end residues are part of each CDR3. Each record gives: D gene, clone size, J gene, V gene, CDR3 DNA, CDR3 protein. The D gene is left open where the match is weak. A row's size may be missing; if present it is once, few, many or a size class.

d_call: TRBD1; clone_size: many; j_call: TRBJ2-7; v_call: TRBV13; cdr3_nt: TGTGCCAGCAGCCGCGAAAGGACAGGGGAGTCCTACGAGCAGTACTTC; cdr3_aa: CASSRERTGESYEQYF
d_call: TRBD1; clone_size: -; j_call: TRBJ2-7; v_call: TRBV7-6; cdr3_nt: TGTGCCAGCAGCGCCCCGGGGACAGGGTCGGGCGAGCAGTACTTC; cdr3_aa: CASSAPGTGSGEQYF
d_call: -; clone_size: few; j_call: TRBJ2-5; v_call: TRBV7-2; cdr3_nt: TGTGCCAGCAGCCCCAGAGGGGTCCCCTCAAAACAAGAGACCCAGTACTTC; cdr3_aa: CASSPRGVPSKQETQYF
d_call: -; clone_size: -; j_call: TRBJ1-1; v_call: TRBV11-2; cdr3_nt: TGTGCCAGCAGCTACGGAGGATTGGGGAACACTGAAGCTTTCTTT; cdr3_aa: CASSYGGLGNTEAFF
d_call: -; clone_size: -; j_call: TRBJ1-1; v_call: TRBV2; cdr3_nt: TGTGCCACCGTGAACACTGAAGCTTTCTTT; cdr3_aa: CATVNTEAFF
d_call: -; clone_size: -; j_call: TRBJ1-1; v_call: TRBV5-1; cdr3_nt: TGCGCCAGCAGCTTGGTAGGGGGGGCGGTAAACACTGAAGCTTTCTTT; cdr3_aa: CASSLVGGAVNTEAFF
d_call: -; clone_size: -; j_call: TRBJ2-1; v_call: TRBV27; cdr3_nt: TGTGCCAGCTCCAAAAGCGGGAATGAGCAGTTCTTC; cdr3_aa: CASSKSGNEQFF
d_call: TRBD2; clone_size: -; j_call: TRBJ2-3; v_call: TRBV12-5; cdr3_nt: TGTGCTAGTGGAGCTGGCGGGAGGTATACGCAGTATTTT; cdr3_aa: CASGAGGRYTQYF
d_call: -; clone_size: -; j_call: TRBJ2-3; v_call: TRBV10-3; cdr3_nt: TGTGCCATCAGTGACACCTCCAGGCGGGACACAGATACGCAGTATTTT; cdr3_aa: CAISDTSRRDTDTQYF
d_call: TRBD1; clone_size: -; j_call: TRBJ2-7; v_call: TRBV3-1; cdr3_nt: TGTGCCAGCAGCCAAGTGGTCGCGACAGGGTCCTACGAGCAGTACTTC; cdr3_aa: CASSQVVATGSYEQYF
d_call: -; clone_size: many; j_call: TRBJ1-2; v_call: TRBV15; cdr3_nt: TGTGCCACCAGCAGCAACAGGGTCCCCTATGCCTACACCTTC; cdr3_aa: CATSSNRVPYAYTF
d_call: -; clone_size: -; j_call: TRBJ1-5; v_call: TRBV27; cdr3_nt: TGTGCCAGCAGTATGACAAGGTCGGCCCTGAATCAGCCCCAGCATTTT; cdr3_aa: CASSMTRSALNQPQHF
d_call: TRBD1; clone_size: few; j_call: TRBJ2-7; v_call: TRBV27; cdr3_nt: TGTGCCAGCAGTCCTAGGGCAGGGGGCTATCTTTACGAGCAGTACTTC; cdr3_aa: CASSPRAGGYLYEQYF
d_call: -; clone_size: -; j_call: TRBJ1-5; v_call: TRBV29-1; cdr3_nt: TGCAGCGTTGCCCAGGGGATGGATCAGCCCCAGCATTTT; cdr3_aa: CSVAQGMDQPQHF
d_call: TRBD1; clone_size: -; j_call: TRBJ2-5; v_call: TRBV14; cdr3_nt: TGTGCCAGCAACCCAAACTGGACAGGGGGCTTCGCTATAGAGGCCCAGTACTTC; cdr3_aa: CASNPNWTGGFAIEAQYF
d_call: -; clone_size: -; j_call: TRBJ2-1; v_call: TRBV12-3/TRBV12-4; cdr3_nt: TGTGCCAGCAAACCTCCCGGGACACATAATGAGCAGTTCTTC; cdr3_aa: CASKPPGTHNEQFF
d_call: TRBD1; clone_size: -; j_call: TRBJ2-7; v_call: TRBV4-3; cdr3_nt: TGCGCCAGCAGCCCGGTAGGGACAGGGGGGGGGGAGCAGTACTTC; cdr3_aa: CASSPVGTGGGEQYF
d_call: -; clone_size: many; j_call: TRBJ1-1; v_call: TRBV28; cdr3_nt: TGTGCCAGCAGATACACAACCATCCCCAGCACTGAAGCTTTCTTT; cdr3_aa: CASRYTTIPSTEAFF
d_call: TRBD2; clone_size: many; j_call: TRBJ2-7; v_call: TRBV6-5; cdr3_nt: TGTGCCAGCAGTTACTTATCTAGCGGGGGATCCTACGAGCAGTACTTC; cdr3_aa: CASSYLSSGGSYEQYF
d_call: -; clone_size: -; j_call: TRBJ2-5; v_call: TRBV28; cdr3_nt: TGTGCCAGCAGTTTCCGCGACCAGAGGGTGGGCAGGGGATTCCAGGAGACCCAGTACTTC; cdr3_aa: CASSFRDQRVGRGFQETQYF
d_call: -; clone_size: few; j_call: TRBJ2-2; v_call: TRBV3-1; cdr3_nt: TGTGCCAGCAGCCAAGACCCAGCTGGGGAGCTGTTTTTT; cdr3_aa: CASSQDPAGELFF
d_call: -; clone_size: many; j_call: TRBJ1-1; v_call: TRBV19; cdr3_nt: TGTGCCAGTAGTATAGGCAGGAGCATGAACACTGAAGCTTTCTTT; cdr3_aa: CASSIGRSMNTEAFF
d_call: -; clone_size: many; j_call: TRBJ1-1; v_call: TRBV6-5; cdr3_nt: TGTGCCAGCAGTTTTACAGGATACACTGAAGCTTTCTTT; cdr3_aa: CASSFTGYTEAFF
d_call: TRBD1; clone_size: -; j_call: TRBJ1-2; v_call: TRBV20-1; cdr3_nt: TGCAGTGCTAGAATAAAACCCGGGACAGATTATGGCTACACCTTC; cdr3_aa: CSARIKPGTDYGYTF
d_call: -; clone_size: few; j_call: TRBJ1-2; v_call: TRBV4-1; cdr3_nt: TGCGCCAGCAGCCAAACATTGGACGGACCGGACCTCTATGGCTACACCTTC; cdr3_aa: CASSQTLDGPDLYGYTF
d_call: TRBD1; clone_size: -; j_call: TRBJ1-1; v_call: TRBV5-1; cdr3_nt: TGCGCCAGCAGCGGGGGGACAGGGGGCTTCGGAACTGAAGCTTTCTTT; cdr3_aa: CASSGGTGGFGTEAFF
d_call: -; clone_size: many; j_call: TRBJ2-5; v_call: TRBV28; cdr3_nt: TGTGCCAGCAGTCCGGACGGATCGGCAGTCCAAGAGACCCAGTACTTC; cdr3_aa: CASSPDGSAVQETQYF
d_call: -; clone_size: -; j_call: TRBJ2-2; v_call: TRBV7-2; cdr3_nt: TGTGCCGGCAGCTTAGTGGGCGGGGAGCTGTTTTTT; cdr3_aa: CAGSLVGGELFF
d_call: TRBD1; clone_size: few; j_call: TRBJ2-6; v_call: TRBV5-1; cdr3_nt: TGCGCCAGCAGCTTCCAACCCGCGACAGGGCAAGGTGGGGCCAACGTCCTGACTTTC; cdr3_aa: CASSFQPATGQGGANVLTF
d_call: TRBD1; clone_size: -; j_call: TRBJ1-4; v_call: TRBV7-2; cdr3_nt: TGTGCCAGCAGCTCCGGCCCGGGACAGATTAATGAAAAACTGTTTTTT; cdr3_aa: CASSSGPGQINEKLFF
d_call: -; clone_size: few; j_call: TRBJ1-5; v_call: TRBV4-3; cdr3_nt: TGCGCCAGCAGCCAAGATCAATACAGGGTGTTAAGCAATCAGCCCCAGCATTTT; cdr3_aa: CASSQDQYRVLSNQPQHF
d_call: TRBD1; clone_size: few; j_call: TRBJ1-5; v_call: TRBV20-1; cdr3_nt: TGCAGTGCGCTCCGGGACAGGGGGCTTAGCAATCAGCCCCAGCATTTT; cdr3_aa: CSALRDRGLSNQPQHF
d_call: -; clone_size: -; j_call: TRBJ1-1; v_call: TRBV19; cdr3_nt: TGTGCCAGTAGTCCAGAGGTGTGGATGAACACTGAAGCTTTCTTT; cdr3_aa: CASSPEVWMNTEAFF
d_call: TRBD2; clone_size: -; j_call: TRBJ2-3; v_call: TRBV28; cdr3_nt: TGTGCCAGCAGTTCTCGACTAGCGGGAGTTCCAGATACGCAGTATTTT; cdr3_aa: CASSSRLAGVPDTQYF
d_call: TRBD2; clone_size: -; j_call: TRBJ2-3; v_call: TRBV6-2/TRBV6-3; cdr3_nt: TGTGCCAGCTCCCTAAATCGCGGGGGTGAAGCAGATACGCAGTATTTT; cdr3_aa: CASSLNRGGEADTQYF
d_call: TRBD1; clone_size: -; j_call: TRBJ1-3; v_call: TRBV9; cdr3_nt: TGTGCCAGCAGCTTGGAGGACAGGGGATTTGGAAACACCATATATTTT; cdr3_aa: CASSLEDRGFGNTIYF
d_call: -; clone_size: -; j_call: TRBJ1-5; v_call: TRBV19; cdr3_nt: TGTGCCAGTAGTATGGGGGGTAGCAATCAGCCCCAGCATTTT; cdr3_aa: CASSMGGSNQPQHF
d_call: -; clone_size: few; j_call: TRBJ2-2; v_call: TRBV6-2/TRBV6-3; cdr3_nt: TGTGCCATACGTGAGGACACCGTACTCACTGGGGCCGGGGAGCTGTTTTTT; cdr3_aa: CAIREDTVLTGAGELFF
d_call: TRBD1; clone_size: -; j_call: TRBJ1-3; v_call: TRBV4-1; cdr3_nt: TGCGCCAGCAGCCAAATCCCGCGGACAGGGCGAAACTCTGGAAACACCATATATTTT; cdr3_aa: CASSQIPRTGRNSGNTIYF
d_call: TRBD1; clone_size: many; j_call: TRBJ2-7; v_call: TRBV27; cdr3_nt: TGTGCCAGCAGTCACCCCTCAGGGGGAAGCTCCTACGAGCAGTACTTC; cdr3_aa: CASSHPSGGSSYEQYF
d_call: -; clone_size: few; j_call: TRBJ1-1; v_call: TRBV27; cdr3_nt: TGTGCCAGCAGTTTTGGGGCCGTCGACACTGAAGCTTTCTTT; cdr3_aa: CASSFGAVDTEAFF
d_call: -; clone_size: many; j_call: TRBJ1-2; v_call: TRBV10-3; cdr3_nt: TGTGCCATCAGTGACCCGCGGGGCAACTATGGCTACACCTTC; cdr3_aa: CAISDPRGNYGYTF
d_call: -; clone_size: -; j_call: TRBJ2-1; v_call: TRBV10-3; cdr3_nt: TGTGCCATCAGTGAAAATCTAGGGAATGGGCAGTTCTTC; cdr3_aa: CAISENLGNGQFF
d_call: TRBD1; clone_size: few; j_call: TRBJ2-3; v_call: TRBV30; cdr3_nt: TGTGCCTGGAGCTCTTCAGGGGGAGATACGCAGTATTTT; cdr3_aa: CAWSSSGGDTQYF
d_call: -; clone_size: many; j_call: TRBJ1-4; v_call: TRBV7-2; cdr3_nt: TGTGCCAGCAGCTTGGACAGCTCTAATGAAAAACTGTTTTTT; cdr3_aa: CASSLDSSNEKLFF
d_call: -; clone_size: few; j_call: TRBJ1-3; v_call: TRBV28; cdr3_nt: TGTGCCAGCAGTTCGCTTTGGGAGGATGTCGGAAACACCATATATTTT; cdr3_aa: CASSSLWEDVGNTIYF
d_call: -; clone_size: -; j_call: TRBJ1-5; v_call: TRBV4-2; cdr3_nt: TGTGCCAGCAGCCAAGAGGTAACAGCAGGCAATCAGCCCCAGCATTTT; cdr3_aa: CASSQEVTAGNQPQHF
d_call: TRBD1; clone_size: few; j_call: TRBJ2-7; v_call: TRBV4-1; cdr3_nt: TGCGCCAGCAGCCAAGTGACAGGGATCTACGAGCAGTACTTC; cdr3_aa: CASSQVTGIYEQYF
d_call: -; clone_size: -; j_call: TRBJ2-1; v_call: TRBV7-9; cdr3_nt: TGTGCCAGCAGGGACCCCTCCTACAATGAGCAGTTCTTC; cdr3_aa: CASRDPSYNEQFF
d_call: -; clone_size: -; j_call: TRBJ2-5; v_call: TRBV30; cdr3_nt: TGTGCCTGCCAGGGATCGGAGACCCAGTACTTC; cdr3_aa: CACQGSETQYF
d_call: TRBD2; clone_size: few; j_call: TRBJ2-7; v_call: TRBV7-3; cdr3_nt: TGTGCCAGCAGCTCCGTGGTCGGGGGGAACTACGAGCAGTACTTC; cdr3_aa: CASSSVVGGNYEQYF
d_call: -; clone_size: few; j_call: TRBJ2-7; v_call: TRBV20-1; cdr3_nt: TGCAGTGCCACCAGACAGGTGGGCTCCTACGAGCAGTACTTC; cdr3_aa: CSATRQVGSYEQYF
d_call: TRBD2; clone_size: few; j_call: TRBJ2-7; v_call: TRBV6-1; cdr3_nt: TGTGCCAGCAGAAATAGCGGGGGGACCTACGAGCAGTACTTC; cdr3_aa: CASRNSGGTYEQYF
d_call: -; clone_size: -; j_call: TRBJ2-7; v_call: TRBV27; cdr3_nt: TGTGCCAGCAGTTTATTCCCGGGACACAACTTTGAGCAGTACTTC; cdr3_aa: CASSLFPGHNFEQYF
d_call: TRBD1; clone_size: many; j_call: TRBJ2-7; v_call: TRBV6-7; cdr3_nt: TGTGCCAGCAGTTCCTATCCGGGGACAGGGTTTAACTACGAGCAGTACTTC; cdr3_aa: CASSSYPGTGFNYEQYF